What follows are 19 T cell receptor beta chains derived from one specimen sequenced in a study of shared clonotypes between healthy human individuals. TCRdb keeps only in-frame clones here, not all; method: immunoSEQ multiplex PCR. The repertoire includes fewer than 1 million clones, approximately 96% of them detected once, and around 0.25% sits in the top ten. Terminally differentiated effector memory CD45RA+ cells were excluded from the naive CD8 cells, which were CD45RO-negative and positively selected for CCR7. What was sequenced was naive CD8+ T cells sorted from blood. The receptors were sampled from a man aged 30 to 45 in good health.

The chain has TRBV5-4 and TRBJ2-7, with 11 nucleotides matching TRBD1. V lost 4 bases and J lost 3; bases outside the gene matches: 15. Germline assignment: CDR1 SGHNT and CDR2 YYREEE (reference sequence). This CDR3 spans 18 amino acids. The CDR3 spells CASSPSPGTGGEVYEQYF. CDR3 in DNA: TGTGCCAGCAGCCCTAGTCCCGGGACAGGGGGAGAGGTCTACGAGCAGTACTTC.

V and J are TRBV14 and TRBJ1-4, with D perhaps TRBD1 (6 bases). V lost 4 bases, J lost 8 bases, and 14 bases lay in between. The CDR3 loop spans 14 amino acids. In germline, CDR1 is SGHDN, CDR2 FVKESK. In DNA form, the CDR3 reads TGTGCCAGCAGCCTTCTGGGTGGGGGCGAAAAACTGTTTTTT. Amino acid sequence: CASSLLGGGEKLFF.

V gene TRBV7-9 combines with J gene TRBJ2-7, with TRBD1 matching over 7 bases. CDR1 is SEHNR and CDR2 is FQNEAQ in the germline V gene (reference sequence). The CDR3 length is 14 residues. V shed 3 bases and J 1 base; nucleotides not matched to a gene: 3. The CDR3: CASSFRQGSYEQYF. CDR3 in DNA: TGTGCCAGCAGCTTCAGACAGGGATCCTACGAGCAGTACTTC.

The chain joins TRBV27 to TRBJ2-7, with D unclear. Germline V CDR1 and CDR2: MNHEY, SMNVEV (reference sequence). Trimming took 5 bases from V and 3 from J, leaving 8 bases between them. The CDR3 sequence is 12 residues long. CDR3 nucleotide sequence: TGTGCCAGCAGTGGAGACTTCTACGAGCAGTACTTC. It encodes CASSGDFYEQYF.

The chain combines TRBV7-2 with TRBJ1-2; 9 bases map to TRBD1. CDR1 and CDR2 from the germline V gene are SGHTA and FQGNSA. V was clipped by 4 bases and J by 6 bases; unmatched bases: 6. This CDR3 spans 14 amino acids. The CDR3 DNA follows: TGTGCCAGCAGCTGGAGGGACAGGGTTAATGGCTACACCTTC. Translation gives CASSWRDRVNGYTF.

With regard to this clone: This specimen includes other DNA sequences encoding the same CDR3. This sequence joins TRBV4-1 and TRBJ2-7, with 7 bases lining up with TRBD1. This CDR3 has 14 residues. CDR1 and CDR2 (germline): MGHRA, YSYEKL. V trimming: 3 bases; J trimming: 3 bases; junction bases outside the gene matches: 5. The CDR3 protein is CASSQRQGVYEQYF. The CDR3 nucleotides read TGCGCCAGCAGCCAGCGACAGGGAGTCTACGAGCAGTACTTC.

This clone was detected only a few times. This chain links TRBV10-3 with TRBJ2-3; D gene uncertain. This CDR3 comprises 13 residues. Germline V CDR1 and CDR2: ENHRY, SYGVKD. The V and J ends lost 3 bases and 5 bases respectively, with 9 bases between them. In DNA, the CDR3 is TGTGCCATCAGTGAAGAGAACCTAGATACGCAGTATTTT. Its translation is CAISEENLDTQYF.

The chain links TRBV5-4 to TRBJ2-7, with 9 bases lining up with TRBD1. V dropped 3 bases and J dropped 7; count of bases not matched to a gene: 8. Germline assignment: CDR1 SGHNT and CDR2 YYREEE (reference sequence). CDR3 length: 14 residues. The CDR3: CASSSRTGVGEQYF. DNA for the CDR3: TGTGCCAGCAGCTCCCGGACAGGGGTGGGAGAGCAGTACTTC. The whole variable domain, filled in from reference TRBV5-4 and TRBJ2-7, reads ETGVTQSPTHLIKTRGQQVTLRCSSQSGHNTVSWYQQALGQGPQFIFQYYREEENGRGNFPPRFSGLQFPNYSSELNVNALELDDSALYLCASSSRTGVGEQYFGPGTRLTVT.

The V and J genes are TRBV13 and TRBJ1-2; D is unclear. Trimming removed 4 bases from V and 10 bases from J, with 10 bases in between. Germline CDR1 reads PRHDT; CDR2 reads FYEKMQ (reference sequence). The CDR3 runs to 11 residues. CDR3: CASSSEFIYTF. CDR3 coding DNA: TGTGCCAGCAGCTCGGAGTTTATCTACACCTTC.

The chain couples TRBV6-1 to TRBJ1-5; 10 bases line up with TRBD1. The CDR3 spans 15 residues. Germline-derived CDR1 and CDR2 are MNHNS and SASEGT. J gave up 3 bases and V 4 bases, and 3 bases lay outside the gene matches. The DNA for the CDR3 is TGTGCCAGCAGTGGGGACAGGGGTTCCAATCAGCCCCAGCATTTT. The encoded protein is CASSGDRGSNQPQHF.

V usage is TRBV5-1 and J usage is TRBJ2-1, with TRBD2 identical over 7 bases. The CDR3 length is 16 residues. Germline CDR1 and CDR2: SGHRS and YFSETQ. V shed 0 bases, J shed 4 bases, and the junction held 7 bases outside the gene matches. The CDR3 loop is CASSLASGIAYNEQFF. The CDR3 DNA sequence: TGCGCCAGCAGCTTGGCCAGCGGGATAGCGTACAATGAGCAGTTCTTC.

V and J are TRBV6-5 and TRBJ2-4, with D maybe TRBD1 (6 bases). CDR1 is MNHEY and CDR2 is SVGAGI in the germline V gene. V dropped 6 bases and J dropped 13 bases, with 13 bases sitting between them. The CDR3 length is 11 residues. CDR3 amino acids: CASRTGTRQYF. DNA for the CDR3: TGTGCCAGCAGAACCGGGACACGGCAGTACTTC.

The genes are TRBV21-1 and TRBJ2-7; the table's D call of TRBD2 was not tested on the DNA. TRBV21-1 is recorded as a pseudogene. CDR3 length: 13 amino acids. In DNA, the CDR3 is TGTGCCAGCAGCGTTCAGACTAGCTACGAGCAGTACTTC. It encodes CASSVQTSYEQYF.

The chain links TRBV9 to TRBJ2-1; D remains ambiguous. Germline lookup yields CDR1 SGDLS and CDR2 YYNGEE. The V end lost 3 bases, the J end lost 4 bases, and 17 bases lay between the germline ends. The CDR3 covers 16 residues. The CDR3 coding sequence is TGTGCCAGCAGCGCGAACCGAGACGTGGGGTACAATGAGCAGTTCTTC. This gives the protein CASSANRDVGYNEQFF.

The V and J genes are TRBV5-7 and TRBJ2-3; weak D call: TRBD1 (5 bases). TRBV5-7 is annotated as an ORF whose role is uncertain. This CDR3 region has 16 residues. The V gene lost 0 bases and the J gene lost 1 base, with 12 bases spanning the gap. In nucleotides, the CDR3 is TGTGCCAGCAGCTTGGCGGGCAGGGTCGGCACAGATACGCAGTATTTT. Amino acids: CASSLAGRVGTDTQYF.

The chain carries TRBV20-1 and TRBJ2-3; D is perhaps TRBD2 (5 bases). CDR1 and CDR2 from the germline V gene are DFQATT and SNEGSKA (reference sequence). The CDR3 spans 10 residues. Trimming removed 7 bases from V and 3 bases from J, with 5 bases in between. The CDR3 nucleotides are TGCAGTGGGGAGACAGATACGCAGTATTTT. Protein: CSGETDTQYF.

V gene TRBV5-4 combines with J gene TRBJ2-7; no definite D call. This CDR3 has 15 residues. Germline V gene lookup returns CDR1 SGHNT and CDR2 YYREEE (reference sequence). Trimming took 4 bases from V and 0 from J, leaving 14 bases between them. The CDR3 is CASSQIEYSSYEQYF. For the CDR3, the DNA is TGTGCCAGCAGCCAGATCGAATACAGCTCCTACGAGCAGTACTTC.

The chain has TRBV11-2 and TRBJ2-7; D gene unclear. Trimming left V 6 bases short and J 9 bases short, with 15 bases between. The CDR3 consists of 12 residues. Germline V gene data show CDR1 as SGHAT and CDR2 as FQNNGV. CDR3 sequence (DNA): TGTGCCAGCAGGTCCGGGTCCGGCTGGCAGTACTTC. Its protein product is CASRSGSGWQYF.

The chain joins TRBV7-9 to TRBJ1-5; no clear D. Trimming took 4 bases from V and 3 from J, leaving 22 bases between them. CDR1 is SEHNR, CDR2 FQNEAQ, per germline (reference sequence). The CDR3 is 18 residues long. CDR3 loop: CASSSTPPGLSSNQPQHF. CDR3 DNA: TGTGCCAGCAGCTCAACCCCCCCAGGCCTAAGCTCCAATCAGCCCCAGCATTTT.